This T cell receptor (beta chain) came from a study of blood T cell repertoires in COVID-19 (dated by TCRdb to about 2020). Looking at the study overall: Samples from collaborators originated in the United States, Italy and Spain and spanned both the acute and convalescent phases of COVID-19. The prospective study material was composed of cDNA or gDNA derived from T cells, B-cell-depleted T cells, or PBMCs. A freely available public database, intended as a resource for researchers studying the immune response to SARS-CoV-2, is where the repertoires were released. The samples were drawn from two sources: the first 160 participants of the ongoing ImmuneRACE study, and 1,000 to 1,500 subjects contributed by 6 global collaborators. Deeply sampled blood TCRbeta repertoires from subjects exposed to, actively infected with, or recovered from COVID-19 were included in the dataset. Nearly every sample came with metadata listing a de-identified subject ID, COVID-19 status, age in years and sex. Where available, HLA class I and class II types were taken from metadata supplied by the sample provider and were not determined by assay-based typing.

Study-wide findings and limitations: The amount of clinical and demographic metadata varied by source and participant and was provided uncurated.

The CDR3 spans 15 residues, from the cysteine through the phenylalanine. Just CDR3 DNA is preserved here, 45 bases in frame from base 1. V loses 0 bases, J loses 6 bases, and the germline ends lie 14 bases apart. Looking up the germline V gene yields CDR1 SGDLS and CDR2 YYNGEE. The collaborating institutions used their own protocols to collect whole blood in K2EDTA tubes. For TCRbeta analysis, collaborators shipped samples as frozen whole blood, isolated PBMCs, or DNA extracted from either of those sample types. The count of this clone is one. It has no known antigen specificity. No much larger clone is present one base from it, and per-base qualities are unavailable. The immunoSEQ Assay, a bias-controlled multiplex PCR, was used to amplify TCRbeta CDR3 regions from genomic DNA. The study's own analysis went as follows. The number of nucleated cells in each sample was estimated by amplification of reference gene primers within the assay. Sequence reads were collapsed and filtered to measure the absolute abundance of every unique TCRbeta CDR3 rearrangement. For each sample, productive Simpson clonality was calculated as the square root of Simpson's diversity index across productive rearrangements. The table was pulled from immuneACCESS by TCRdb, which kept in-frame rearrangements only. Such tables lose some clones; where checked, under half of the loss comes from unresolved V genes, and the rest has no known cause. V, J and clone size were drawn from that table, and D and trimming were deduced from the DNA. The sample profile shows nearly 35,000 clones; about 85% of them were found once. The ten largest make up roughly 14% of the sample.

Rearrangement joined TRBV9 to TRBJ2-3, with a weak D call of TRBD2 (6 bases match). Specimen: peripheral blood. The receptor was isolated from a human donor with acute or convalescent COVID-19. The donor label of this sample is uncertain. The base sequence is TGTGCCAGCAGCGTAGACCGGAGGGAATTCGATACGCAGTATTTT. Its protein is CASSVDRREFDTQYF.